The rows below give T cell receptor beta chains drawn from one sample of a study of T-cell reconstitution after alpha-beta-depleted transplantation in children. TCRdb fed the PCR reads into MiXCR, producing one record per CDR3 protein. Among about 400,000 distinct CDR3 sequences listed, about a fifth were seen once. The sequenced sample was PBMCs from the stem cell graft donor, obtained from the stem cell graft. Receptors were obtained from a human donor who donated a stem cell graft to a child with acute myeloid leukemia. Both conserved end residues are part of each CDR3. A D gene is named only where the DNA matches it firmly. Rows give clone size only sometimes, using once, few, many, or a class for an expanded clone.

cdr3_length: 16
d_call: TRBD2
clone_size: NA
j_call: TRBJ2-3
v_call: TRBV11-1
cdr3_aa: CASSLNGRAGTDTQYF
cdr3_nt: TGTGCCAGCAGCTTAAACGGGAGGGCCGGCACAGATACGCAGTATTTT

cdr3_length: 14
d_call: TRBD1
clone_size: few
j_call: TRBJ2-7
v_call: TRBV29-1
cdr3_aa: CSTSGQTSSYEQYF
cdr3_nt: TGCAGCACCTCGGGACAGACAAGCTCCTACGAGCAGTACTTC

cdr3_length: 16
d_call: NA
clone_size: NA
j_call: TRBJ2-6
v_call: TRBV12-3/TRBV12-4
cdr3_aa: CASTWGLISGANVLTF
cdr3_nt: TGTGCCAGCACCTGGGGACTCATCTCTGGGGCCAACGTCCTGACTTTC

cdr3_length: 13
d_call: NA
clone_size: NA
j_call: TRBJ1-1
v_call: TRBV20-1
cdr3_aa: CSALEARNTEAFF
cdr3_nt: TGCAGTGCCCTGGAAGCGCGGAACACTGAAGCTTTCTTT

cdr3_length: 15
d_call: TRBD2
clone_size: many
j_call: TRBJ2-1
v_call: TRBV29-1
cdr3_aa: CSVEDGEREGGEQFF
cdr3_nt: TGCAGCGTTGAAGATGGCGAGCGGGAGGGTGGTGAGCAGTTCTTC

cdr3_length: 16
d_call: TRBD2
clone_size: few
j_call: TRBJ2-5
v_call: TRBV27
cdr3_aa: CASSSYPREGHETQYF
cdr3_nt: TGTGCCAGCAGTTCTTACCCACGGGAGGGCCACGAGACCCAGTACTTC

cdr3_length: 14
d_call: NA
clone_size: many
j_call: TRBJ2-3
v_call: TRBV7-3
cdr3_aa: CASSSAPSTDTQYF
cdr3_nt: TGTGCCAGCAGCTCGGCACCTAGCACAGATACGCAGTATTTT

cdr3_length: 15
d_call: NA
clone_size: few
j_call: TRBJ1-1
v_call: TRBV6-5
cdr3_aa: CASKRTRQSNTEAFF
cdr3_nt: TGTGCCAGCAAAAGAACCCGACAGTCCAACACTGAAGCTTTCTTT

cdr3_length: 16
d_call: TRBD1
clone_size: NA
j_call: TRBJ2-1
v_call: TRBV20-1
cdr3_aa: CSASWTGRRPNNEQFF
cdr3_nt: TGCAGTGCTAGTTGGACAGGCCGACGACCCAACAATGAGCAGTTCTTC

cdr3_length: 12
d_call: NA
clone_size: NA
j_call: TRBJ2-5
v_call: TRBV28
cdr3_aa: CASSLLGQTQYF
cdr3_nt: TGTGCCAGCAGTTTATTGGGGCAGACCCAGTACTTC

cdr3_length: 11
d_call: NA
clone_size: few
j_call: TRBJ2-5
v_call: TRBV20-1
cdr3_aa: CSASQKETQYF
cdr3_nt: TGCAGTGCTAGTCAGAAAGAGACCCAGTACTTC

cdr3_length: 12
d_call: NA
clone_size: many
j_call: TRBJ1-1
v_call: TRBV28
cdr3_aa: CASPAGTHEAFF
cdr3_nt: TGTGCCAGCCCCGCCGGGACACATGAAGCTTTCTTT

cdr3_length: 12
d_call: NA
clone_size: NA
j_call: TRBJ2-1
v_call: TRBV29-1
cdr3_aa: CSASLAFNEQFF
cdr3_nt: TGCAGCGCCTCGCTAGCGTTCAATGAGCAGTTCTTC

cdr3_length: 19
d_call: TRBD2
clone_size: few
j_call: TRBJ2-5
v_call: TRBV20-1
cdr3_aa: CSARPINVGAGGPRETQYF
cdr3_nt: TGCAGTGCTAGACCCATAAACGTCGGAGCGGGAGGGCCTCGAGAGACCCAGTACTTC

cdr3_length: 16
d_call: TRBD2
clone_size: NA
j_call: TRBJ2-5
v_call: TRBV7-7
cdr3_aa: CASSPGLAGVLETQYF
cdr3_nt: TGTGCCAGCAGCCCAGGACTAGCGGGAGTTTTGGAGACCCAGTACTTC

cdr3_length: 19
d_call: TRBD1
clone_size: few
j_call: TRBJ1-2
v_call: TRBV29-1
cdr3_aa: CSVAPLTSGGTWTNYGYTF
cdr3_nt: TGCAGCGTTGCCCCCTTAACTTCAGGGGGCACATGGACTAACTATGGCTACACCTTC

cdr3_length: 17
d_call: NA
clone_size: few
j_call: TRBJ2-1
v_call: TRBV4-3
cdr3_aa: CASSRLGAEGVYNEQFF
cdr3_nt: TGCGCCAGCAGCCGGCTGGGGGCGGAGGGGGTCTACAATGAGCAGTTCTTC

cdr3_length: 12
d_call: TRBD2
clone_size: many
j_call: TRBJ2-3
v_call: TRBV20-1
cdr3_aa: CSVWREIDTQYF
cdr3_nt: TGCAGTGTTTGGCGGGAGATCGATACGCAGTATTTT

cdr3_length: 12
d_call: TRBD2
clone_size: once
j_call: TRBJ2-7
v_call: TRBV30
cdr3_aa: CAWGDYPYEQYF
cdr3_nt: TGTGCCTGGGGGGACTACCCCTACGAGCAGTACTTC

cdr3_length: 13
d_call: NA
clone_size: NA
j_call: TRBJ2-1
v_call: TRBV2
cdr3_aa: CARDRRNYNEQFF
cdr3_nt: TGTGCCAGAGACAGGCGAAACTACAATGAGCAGTTCTTC

cdr3_length: 15
d_call: NA
clone_size: many
j_call: TRBJ2-7
v_call: TRBV20-1
cdr3_aa: CSARDRAPSSYEQYF
cdr3_nt: TGCAGTGCTAGAGATCGGGCTCCAAGCTCCTACGAGCAGTACTTC

cdr3_length: 14
d_call: TRBD2
clone_size: NA
j_call: TRBJ2-1
v_call: TRBV10-2
cdr3_aa: CASSDWLADNEQFF
cdr3_nt: TGCGCCAGCAGTGACTGGCTAGCGGACAATGAGCAGTTCTTC

cdr3_length: 15
d_call: TRBD1
clone_size: few
j_call: TRBJ2-7
v_call: TRBV11-2
cdr3_aa: CASSRSGQGAYEQYF
cdr3_nt: TGTGCCAGCAGCAGAAGCGGACAGGGGGCCTACGAGCAGTACTTC

cdr3_length: 15
d_call: TRBD2
clone_size: NA
j_call: TRBJ2-1
v_call: TRBV15
cdr3_aa: CATSRGLAGINEQFF
cdr3_nt: TGTGCCACCAGCAGAGGACTAGCGGGAATCAATGAGCAGTTCTTC

cdr3_length: 11
d_call: NA
clone_size: few
j_call: TRBJ2-1
v_call: TRBV5-1
cdr3_aa: CASRGGNEQFF
cdr3_nt: TGCGCCAGCAGGGGGGGCAATGAGCAGTTCTTC

cdr3_length: 14
d_call: TRBD1
clone_size: few
j_call: TRBJ2-4
v_call: TRBV20-1
cdr3_aa: CSAADRGRENIQYF
cdr3_nt: TGCAGTGCTGCGGACAGGGGGCGGGAGAACATTCAGTACTTC

cdr3_length: 14
d_call: NA
clone_size: NA
j_call: TRBJ2-4
v_call: TRBV15
cdr3_aa: CATSIGDAKNIQYF
cdr3_nt: TGTGCCACCAGCATCGGGGATGCCAAAAACATTCAGTACTTC

cdr3_length: 17
d_call: NA
clone_size: NA
j_call: TRBJ2-7
v_call: TRBV21-1
cdr3_aa: CASLKPLYWRESYEQYF
cdr3_nt: TGTGCCAGCCTCAAGCCCTTATATTGGCGGGAATCCTACGAGCAGTACTTC

cdr3_length: 14
d_call: TRBD1
clone_size: NA
j_call: TRBJ2-1
v_call: TRBV20-1
cdr3_aa: CSARDRDRYNEQFF
cdr3_nt: TGCAGTGCTAGAGATCGGGACAGGTACAATGAGCAGTTCTTC

cdr3_length: 14
d_call: NA
clone_size: many
j_call: TRBJ2-7
v_call: TRBV20-1
cdr3_aa: CSARGATGLYEQYF
cdr3_nt: TGCAGTGCTAGAGGGGCCACAGGATTATACGAGCAGTACTTC

cdr3_length: 14
d_call: NA
clone_size: NA
j_call: TRBJ1-1
v_call: TRBV12-3/TRBV12-4
cdr3_aa: CASSLRILNTEAFF
cdr3_nt: TGTGCCAGCAGTTTACGGATCCTGAACACTGAAGCTTTCTTT

cdr3_length: 14
d_call: NA
clone_size: NA
j_call: TRBJ1-6
v_call: TRBV28
cdr3_aa: CASSLPGPNSPLHF
cdr3_nt: TGTGCCAGCAGTTTACCAGGGCCTAATTCACCCCTCCACTTT

cdr3_length: 14
d_call: TRBD1
clone_size: few
j_call: TRBJ1-1
v_call: TRBV6-1
cdr3_aa: CASSVNTGGAEAFF
cdr3_nt: TGTGCCAGCAGTGTAAACACAGGGGGGGCTGAAGCTTTCTTT

cdr3_length: 17
d_call: TRBD2
clone_size: few
j_call: TRBJ2-1
v_call: TRBV24-1
cdr3_aa: CATSDNTGTSIRGEQFF
cdr3_nt: TGTGCCACCAGTGATAATACCGGGACTAGCATCCGTGGGGAGCAGTTCTTC

cdr3_length: 16
d_call: TRBD2
clone_size: few
j_call: TRBJ2-7
v_call: TRBV5-6
cdr3_aa: CASSLDGSGFSYEQYF
cdr3_nt: TGTGCCAGCAGCTTGGATGGTAGCGGGTTCTCCTACGAGCAGTACTTC

cdr3_length: 10
d_call: NA
clone_size: many
j_call: TRBJ1-1
v_call: TRBV29-1
cdr3_aa: CSVGGPFAFF
cdr3_nt: TGCAGCGTCGGGGGGCCATTTGCTTTCTTT

cdr3_length: 17
d_call: TRBD1
clone_size: few
j_call: TRBJ2-7
v_call: TRBV12-3/TRBV12-4
cdr3_aa: CASSFGPTGKISYEQYF
cdr3_nt: TGTGCCAGCAGTTTCGGCCCGACAGGGAAAATCTCCTACGAGCAGTACTTC

cdr3_length: 15
d_call: NA
clone_size: NA
j_call: TRBJ1-4
v_call: TRBV6-5
cdr3_aa: CASSYTTTPNEKLFF
cdr3_nt: TGTGCCAGCAGTTACACGACAACTCCTAATGAAAAACTGTTTTTT

cdr3_length: 16
d_call: TRBD2
clone_size: NA
j_call: TRBJ2-2
v_call: TRBV12-3/TRBV12-4
cdr3_aa: CASNQRIGTSSGELFF
cdr3_nt: TGTGCCAGCAATCAACGAATTGGGACTAGCAGCGGGGAGCTGTTTTTT

cdr3_length: 12
d_call: NA
clone_size: NA
j_call: TRBJ1-5
v_call: TRBV19
cdr3_aa: CASNGWNQPQHF
cdr3_nt: TGTGCCAGTAATGGTTGGAATCAGCCCCAGCATTTT

cdr3_length: 12
d_call: NA
clone_size: many
j_call: TRBJ2-1
v_call: TRBV6-5
cdr3_aa: CASGTGWRGLFF
cdr3_nt: TGTGCCAGTGGAACTGGGTGGAGGGGTTTGTTCTTC

cdr3_length: 15
d_call: TRBD1
clone_size: NA
j_call: TRBJ2-7
v_call: TRBV20-1
cdr3_aa: CSARAEDRGSLEQYF
cdr3_nt: TGCAGTGCTAGAGCCGAAGACAGGGGGTCGCTCGAGCAGTACTTC

cdr3_length: 16
d_call: TRBD2
clone_size: NA
j_call: TRBJ2-1
v_call: TRBV24-1
cdr3_aa: CATSGDAAGVYNEQFF
cdr3_nt: TGTGCCACCAGTGGGGATGCAGCGGGAGTTTACAATGAGCAGTTCTTC

cdr3_length: 15
d_call: NA
clone_size: few
j_call: TRBJ2-1
v_call: TRBV21-1
cdr3_aa: CASSLFQRDPHEQFF
cdr3_nt: TGTGCCAGCAGCCTCTTCCAGCGGGACCCCCATGAGCAGTTCTTC

cdr3_length: 17
d_call: NA
clone_size: NA
j_call: TRBJ1-5
v_call: TRBV6-2/TRBV6-3
cdr3_aa: CASSYSTGDPMNQPQHF
cdr3_nt: TGTGCCAGCAGTTACTCGACGGGGGACCCCATGAATCAGCCCCAGCATTTT

cdr3_length: 14
d_call: NA
clone_size: few
j_call: TRBJ2-7
v_call: TRBV20-1
cdr3_aa: CSARDPQRSYEQYF
cdr3_nt: TGCAGTGCTAGAGATCCACAGCGATCCTACGAGCAGTACTTC

cdr3_length: 17
d_call: TRBD2
clone_size: many
j_call: TRBJ2-3
v_call: TRBV7-8
cdr3_aa: CASSETSGRAFSDTQYF
cdr3_nt: TGTGCCAGCAGCGAGACTAGCGGGAGGGCCTTTTCAGATACGCAGTATTTT

cdr3_length: 15
d_call: TRBD2
clone_size: NA
j_call: TRBJ2-5
v_call: TRBV28
cdr3_aa: CASSFTLASQETQYF
cdr3_nt: TGTGCCAGCAGTTTCACACTAGCGAGTCAAGAGACCCAGTACTTC

cdr3_length: 14
d_call: NA
clone_size: many
j_call: TRBJ2-1
v_call: TRBV7-9
cdr3_aa: CASGGGSSYNEQFF
cdr3_nt: TGTGCCAGCGGTGGGGGCAGCTCCTACAATGAGCAGTTCTTC

cdr3_length: 14
d_call: NA
clone_size: few
j_call: TRBJ2-5
v_call: TRBV27
cdr3_aa: CASSLSLNSETQYF
cdr3_nt: TGTGCCAGCAGTTTATCTCTGAATTCAGAGACCCAGTACTTC

cdr3_length: 16
d_call: NA
clone_size: few
j_call: TRBJ2-7
v_call: TRBV4-1
cdr3_aa: CASSPAVYGTFYEQYF
cdr3_nt: TGCGCCAGCAGCCCAGCAGTGTACGGGACTTTCTACGAGCAGTACTTC

cdr3_length: 14
d_call: TRBD1
clone_size: few
j_call: TRBJ1-1
v_call: TRBV7-9
cdr3_aa: CASSSRDRPNEAFF
cdr3_nt: TGTGCCAGCAGCTCCCGGGACAGACCGAATGAAGCTTTCTTT

cdr3_length: 13
d_call: NA
clone_size: few
j_call: TRBJ2-2
v_call: TRBV20-1
cdr3_aa: CSARALEPGELFF
cdr3_nt: TGCAGTGCTAGAGCCTTGGAGCCAGGGGAGCTGTTTTTT

cdr3_length: 14
d_call: NA
clone_size: NA
j_call: TRBJ2-5
v_call: TRBV12-3/TRBV12-4
cdr3_aa: CASSLFRDQETQYF
cdr3_nt: TGTGCCAGCAGTTTATTCAGGGATCAAGAGACCCAGTACTTC

cdr3_length: 13
d_call: NA
clone_size: NA
j_call: TRBJ2-7
v_call: TRBV7-9
cdr3_aa: CASSFRASYEQYF
cdr3_nt: TGTGCCAGCAGCTTCAGGGCGTCCTACGAGCAGTACTTC